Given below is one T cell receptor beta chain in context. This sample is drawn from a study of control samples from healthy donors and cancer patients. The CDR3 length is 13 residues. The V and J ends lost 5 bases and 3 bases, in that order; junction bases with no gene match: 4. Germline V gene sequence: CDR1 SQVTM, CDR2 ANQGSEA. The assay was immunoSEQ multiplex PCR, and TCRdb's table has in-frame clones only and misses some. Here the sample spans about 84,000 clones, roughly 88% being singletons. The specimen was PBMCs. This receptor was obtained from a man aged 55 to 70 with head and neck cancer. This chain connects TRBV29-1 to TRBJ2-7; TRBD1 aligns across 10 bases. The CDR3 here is CSVRGTGDYEQYF. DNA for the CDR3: TGCAGCGTTCGGGGGACAGGGGACTACGAGCAGTACTTC.